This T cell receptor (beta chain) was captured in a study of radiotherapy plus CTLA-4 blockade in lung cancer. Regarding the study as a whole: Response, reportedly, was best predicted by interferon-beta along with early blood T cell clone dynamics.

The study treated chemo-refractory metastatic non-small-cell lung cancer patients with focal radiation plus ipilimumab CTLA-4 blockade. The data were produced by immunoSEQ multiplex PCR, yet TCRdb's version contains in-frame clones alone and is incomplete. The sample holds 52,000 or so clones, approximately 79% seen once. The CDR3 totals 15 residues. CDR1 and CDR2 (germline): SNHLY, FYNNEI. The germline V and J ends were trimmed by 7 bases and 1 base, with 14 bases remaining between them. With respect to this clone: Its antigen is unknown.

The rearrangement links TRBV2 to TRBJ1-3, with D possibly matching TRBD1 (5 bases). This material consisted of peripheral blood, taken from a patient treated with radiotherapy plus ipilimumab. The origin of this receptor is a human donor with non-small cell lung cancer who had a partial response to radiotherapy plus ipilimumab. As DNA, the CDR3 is TGTGCCAGCAAGGAGGATGGGACTTCTGGAAACACCATATATTTT. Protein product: CASKEDGTSGNTIYF.